This T cell receptor (beta chain) was observed in a study of blood T cells in healthy people across ages. Overall study results and limits: With age, beta diversity per million T cells declined roughly linearly, significantly by 40 to 50.

For this clonotype: Its specificity is not known.

Together with a sample-barcoded 5' primer, a J-beta primer mix was included in a second PCR lasting about 7 to 12 cycles. Each TCR beta cDNA got a 12-nucleotide random molecular identifier. TCRdb passed the 5' RACE reads through MiXCR, listing each CDR3 protein once. The sample includes about 900,000 distinct CDR3 sequences, roughly 60% of them seen just once. The CDR3 covers 15 residues. Trimming took 6 bases from V and 8 from J, leaving 20 bases between them. Germline CDR1 reads MNHEY; CDR2 reads SVGAGI. Healthy Caucasians from Russia aged about 6 to 100 served as donors. Sequencing was carried out using blood. This clonotype was obtained from a man aged 25 to 40 in good health. The chain recombines TRBV6-5 with TRBJ2-1; D may be TRBD1 or TRBD2 (5 bases each). Written as DNA, the CDR3 is TGTGCCAGCAGCAGACCAACGAACCGGGACCATGAGCAGTTCTTC. Its translation is CASSRPTNRDHEQFF.